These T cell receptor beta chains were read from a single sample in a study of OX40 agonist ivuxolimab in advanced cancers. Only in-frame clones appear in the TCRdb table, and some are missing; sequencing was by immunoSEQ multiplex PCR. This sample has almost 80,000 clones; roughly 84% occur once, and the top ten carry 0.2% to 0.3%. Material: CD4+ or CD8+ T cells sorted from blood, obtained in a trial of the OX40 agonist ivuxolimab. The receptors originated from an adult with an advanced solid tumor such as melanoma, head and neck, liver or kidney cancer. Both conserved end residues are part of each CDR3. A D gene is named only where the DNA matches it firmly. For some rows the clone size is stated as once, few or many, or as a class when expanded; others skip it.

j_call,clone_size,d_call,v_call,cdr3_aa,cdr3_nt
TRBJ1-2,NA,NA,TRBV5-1,CASSLDRPLWGYTF,TGCGCCAGCAGCTTGGACAGGCCCCTTTGGGGCTACACCTTC
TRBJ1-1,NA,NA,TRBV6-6,CASSYTGGMQGAFF,TGTGCCAGCAGTTATACGGGGGGCATGCAAGGAGCTTTCTTT
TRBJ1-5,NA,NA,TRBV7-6,CASSLDANQPQHF,TGTGCCAGCAGCTTAGATGCAAATCAGCCCCAGCATTTT
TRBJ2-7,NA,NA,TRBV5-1,CASSRAYEQYF,TGCGCCAGCAGCAGGGCCTACGAGCAGTACTTC
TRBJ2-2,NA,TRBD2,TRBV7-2,CASSLAGSGRRGELFF,TGTGCCAGCAGCTTAGCCGGTAGCGGGAGAAGAGGGGAGCTGTTTTTT
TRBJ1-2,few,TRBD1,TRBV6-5,CASSYSGTGGNYGYTF,TGTGCCAGCAGTTACTCAGGGACAGGGGGCAACTATGGCTACACCTTC
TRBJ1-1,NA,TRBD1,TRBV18,CASSLGTDTEAFF,TGTGCCAGCTCACTGGGGACAGACACTGAAGCTTTCTTT
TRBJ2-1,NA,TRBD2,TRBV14,CASSQRSLMGLAGKSSYNEQFF,TGTGCCAGCAGCCAAAGGTCGCTAATGGGACTAGCGGGGAAGAGCTCCTACAATGAGCAGTTCTTC
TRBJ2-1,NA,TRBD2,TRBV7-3,CASSFTGGSYNEQFF,TGTGCCAGCAGCTTTACGGGGGGCTCCTACAATGAGCAGTTCTTC
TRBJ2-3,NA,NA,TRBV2,CASSAFEDTQYF,TGTGCCAGCAGTGCCTTCGAAGATACGCAGTATTTT
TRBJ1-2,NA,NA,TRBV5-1,CASSLAANYGYTF,TGCGCCAGCAGCTTGGCAGCCAACTATGGCTACACCTTC
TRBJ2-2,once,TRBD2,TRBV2,CASRAGGPYTGELFF,TGTGCCAGCAGAGCGGGAGGGCCATACACCGGGGAGCTGTTTTTT
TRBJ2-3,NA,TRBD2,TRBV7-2,CASSLTGTSGTDTQYF,TGTGCCAGCAGCTTAACCGGGACTAGCGGCACAGATACGCAGTATTTT
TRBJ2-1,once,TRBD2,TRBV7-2,CASSLVAGGTHNEQFF,TGTGCCAGCAGCTTAGTAGCGGGAGGGACTCACAATGAGCAGTTCTTC
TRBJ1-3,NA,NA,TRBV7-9,CASSLGAGSSGNTIYF,TGTGCCAGCAGCTTAGGCGCAGGATCTTCTGGAAACACCATATATTTT
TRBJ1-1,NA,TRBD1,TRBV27,CASTAGQGFRRAFF,TGTGCCAGCACCGCGGGACAGGGATTCCGTAGAGCTTTCTTT
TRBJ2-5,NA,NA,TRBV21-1,CASSKVGCWSGETQYF,TGTGCCAGCAGCAAAGTGGGGTGCTGGTCAGGGGAGACCCAGTACTTC
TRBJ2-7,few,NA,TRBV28,CASSHSRGSSSYEQYF,TGTGCCAGCAGCCATAGCCGGGGGTCTAGCTCCTACGAGCAGTACTTC
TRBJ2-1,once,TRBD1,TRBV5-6,CASSLGQGLISEQFF,TGTGCCAGCAGCCTTGGACAGGGTCTTATATCGGAGCAGTTCTTC
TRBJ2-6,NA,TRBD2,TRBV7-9,CASSHTAGDPLGANVLTF,TGTGCCAGCAGCCATACAGCGGGAGACCCCCTGGGGGCCAACGTCCTGACTTTC